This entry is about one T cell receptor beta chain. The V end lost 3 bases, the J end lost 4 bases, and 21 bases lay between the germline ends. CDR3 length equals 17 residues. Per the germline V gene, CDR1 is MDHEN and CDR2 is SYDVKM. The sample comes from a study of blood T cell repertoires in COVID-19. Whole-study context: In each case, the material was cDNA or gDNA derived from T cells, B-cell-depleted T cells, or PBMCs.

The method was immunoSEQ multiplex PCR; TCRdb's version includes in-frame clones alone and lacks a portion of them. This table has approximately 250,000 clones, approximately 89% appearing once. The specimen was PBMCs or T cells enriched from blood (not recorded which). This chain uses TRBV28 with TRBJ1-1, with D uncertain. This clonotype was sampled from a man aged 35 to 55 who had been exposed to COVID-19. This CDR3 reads CASSFFFRVPTSTEAFF. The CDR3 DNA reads TGTGCCAGCAGTTTTTTCTTTCGGGTTCCTACCAGCACTGAAGCTTTCTTT.